Below, one T cell receptor beta chain is given with its context. This sample is part of a study of T cell responses to AZD1222 COVID-19 vaccine. TCRdb's table, derived via immunoSEQ multiplex PCR, lists solely in-frame clones and lacks some. Among approximately 180,000 clones, more than 90% were seen once, and the ten largest hold 3.6%. The TCR sequence derives from an adult who received the MenACWY meningococcal vaccine as a control. This specimen was peripheral blood, taken 28 days after the second dose of the MenACWY control vaccine.

The CDR3 DNA sequence: TGCAGCGCTGGGGGGACTAGTATCCGCGAGCAGTACTTC. Residues: CSAGGTSIREQYF. This rearrangement joins TRBV29-1 to TRBJ2-7, with 8 bases identical to TRBD2. The germline V gene has CDR1 SQVTM and CDR2 ANQGSEA. The CDR3 consists of 13 residues. Losses at the gene ends were 7 bases for V and 6 bases for J; bases not matched to a gene: 11.